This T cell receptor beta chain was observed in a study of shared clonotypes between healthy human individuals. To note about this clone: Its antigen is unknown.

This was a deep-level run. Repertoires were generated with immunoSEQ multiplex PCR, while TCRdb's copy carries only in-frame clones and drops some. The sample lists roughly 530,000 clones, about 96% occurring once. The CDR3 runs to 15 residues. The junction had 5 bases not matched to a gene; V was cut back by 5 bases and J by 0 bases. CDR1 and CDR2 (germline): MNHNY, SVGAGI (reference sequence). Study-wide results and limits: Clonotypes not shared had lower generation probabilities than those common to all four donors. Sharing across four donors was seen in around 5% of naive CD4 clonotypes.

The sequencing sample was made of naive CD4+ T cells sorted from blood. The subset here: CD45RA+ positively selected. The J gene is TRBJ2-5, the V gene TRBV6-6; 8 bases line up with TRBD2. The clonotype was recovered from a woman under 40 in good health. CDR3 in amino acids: CASSTSRGDQETQYF. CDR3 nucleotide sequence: TGTGCCAGCAGTACCTCGCGGGGGGACCAAGAGACCCAGTACTTC.